The clone carrying this T cell receptor beta chain was observed a handful of times. Its antigen is not known. In TCRdb, the 5' RACE reads were re-called with MiXCR into one record per CDR3 protein. The table includes 150,000 to 200,000 distinct CDR3 sequences, roughly 10% detected once. These data originate in a study of CD8 T cells in ankylosing spondylitis. Overall study findings and caveats: Earlier authors reported some of these motif variants in reactive arthritis synovial fluid and blood.

CDR1 and CDR2 (germline): SNHLY, FYNNEI. V dropped 7 bases and J dropped 4; count of bases not matched to a gene: 3. CDR3 size: 12 residues. Sequenced sample: blood, either unsorted or a sorted T cell fraction (not recorded which). The TCR comes from a female donor with ankylosing spondylitis or in good health (not recorded which). This chain joins TRBV2 and TRBJ2-7, with 8 bases identical to TRBD1. CDR3 amino acids: CASTGQGYEQYF. The CDR3 region has the DNA TGTGCCAGCACAGGACAGGGTTACGAGCAGTACTTC. Supplemented by reference TRBV2 and TRBJ2-7, the full variable domain reads EPEVTQTPSHQVTQMGQEVILRCVPISNHLYFYWYRQILGQKVEFLVSFYNNEISEKSEIFDDQFSVERPDGSNFTLKIRSTKLEDSAMYFCASTGQGYEQYFGPGTRLTVT.